The 6 T cell receptor beta chains given below trace back to one sample, sequenced in a study of cytomegalovirus exposure and HLA in healthy donors. PCR involved 60 Vbeta and 13 Jbeta primers. Here immunoSEQ multiplex PCR was the method, and the copy in TCRdb shows in-frame clones only, minus some. Counted here are about 150,000 clones, over 65% occurring once; the ten biggest clones make up over 3%. Sequencing used PBMCs. Every receptor here comes from a middle-aged woman in good health and CMV-seronegative.

This chain connects TRBV27 to TRBJ1-1; D might be TRBD1 (5 bases). CDR1 and CDR2 (germline): MNHEY, SMNVEV (reference sequence). This CDR3 has 14 residues. V lost 3 bases to trimming and J lost 6 bases, with 14 bases between them. CDR3: CASSFREPSAEAFF. For the CDR3, the DNA is TGTGCCAGCAGTTTCAGGGAACCGTCAGCTGAAGCTTTCTTT.

The rearrangement uses TRBV27 and TRBJ1-4, with no clear D. The CDR3 is 15 amino acids. Between the trimmed V and J ends, which lost 2 bases and 0 bases, there was a span of 7 bases. Per germline, CDR1 MNHEY and CDR2 SMNVEV (reference sequence). CDR3 in amino acids: CASSLVFSTNEKLFF. The CDR3 region has the DNA TGTGCCAGCAGTTTAGTATTCTCAACTAATGAAAAACTGTTTTTT.

The V call is TRBV4-2, the J call TRBJ2-3; D is possibly TRBD2 (7 bases). This CDR3 spans 14 amino acids. Germline V lookup: CDR1 LGHNA, CDR2 YNFKEQ. Deletions cut 1 base from V and 4 bases from J, with 9 bases between. In DNA form, the CDR3 reads TGTGCCAGCAGCCAAGGGGGGGGGCCAGATACGCAGTATTTT. The encoded protein is CASSQGGGPDTQYF.

The rearrangement links TRBV5-1 to TRBJ2-7; 8 bases map to TRBD1. Germline CDR1 and CDR2: SGHRS and YFSETQ. This CDR3 has 18 amino acids. The ends lost 1 base at V and 2 bases at J; junction bases unmatched: 14. CDR3 protein: CASSLWGTRDRLTYEQYF. The CDR3 DNA reads TGCGCCAGCAGCTTGTGGGGGACCCGGGACAGGCTAACCTACGAGCAGTACTTC.

The V call is TRBV7-8, the J call TRBJ1-2, with D possibly TRBD1 on 6 matching bases. Germline lookup yields CDR1 SGHVS and CDR2 FQNEAQ. CDR3 length equals 14 residues. Trimming took off 5 bases at V and 5 bases at J, with 15 bases between the two ends. DNA of the CDR3: TGTGCCAGCAGCGAATCCCTAGGGGGATATGGCTACACCTTC. Translated: CASSESLGGYGYTF.

The chain links TRBV5-6 to TRBJ1-6; 7 nucleotides align to TRBD1. Germline V gene lookup returns CDR1 SGHDT and CDR2 YYEEEE. This CDR3 is built from 16 residues. Losses at the gene ends were 3 bases for V and 0 bases for J; bases not matched to a gene: 3. The CDR3 loop reads CASSSAGGSYNSPLHF. As DNA, the CDR3 is TGTGCCAGCAGCTCGGCAGGGGGCTCCTATAATTCACCCCTCCACTTT. Full variable domain (remainder filled in from reference TRBV5-6 and TRBJ1-6): DAGVTQSPTHLIKTRGQQVTLRCSPKSGHDTVSWYQQALGQGPQFIFQYYEEEERQRGNFPDRFSGHQFPNYSSELNVNALLLGDSALYLCASSSAGGSYNSPLHFGNGTRLTVT.